Shown below are 19 T cell receptor beta chains from a single sample sequenced in a study of PD-1 blockade in classical Hodgkin lymphoma. There was relapse after autologous stem cell transplantation in every patient, and there was variation in brentuximab vedotin exposure. It was by magnetic negative selection that CD8+ T cells were isolated from thawed PBMCs. Sequencing used immunoSEQ multiplex PCR; TCRdb keeps in-frame clones, though not all of them. Of around 12,000 clones listed, around 85% are singletons. The starting material was CD8+ T cells from blood, obtained at baseline. These receptors were taken from a human donor with classical Hodgkin lymphoma.

V usage is TRBV29-1 and J usage is TRBJ2-1; D ambiguous. Germline assignment: CDR1 SQVTM and CDR2 ANQGSEA. V was shortened by 0 bases and J by 6 bases, with 6 bases between the two germline ends. This CDR3 has 12 amino acids. CDR3 bases: TGCAGCGTTGAAGAGCTCATCAATGAGCAGTTCTTC. It translates to CSVEELINEQFF.

The V and J genes are TRBV4-3 and TRBJ2-6, with no clear D. V gave up 0 bases and J gave up 0 bases, with 6 bases separating them. CDR3 length: 16 amino acids. CDR1 and CDR2 from the germline V gene are LGHNA and YSLEER. Here the CDR3 DNA reads TGCGCCAGCAGCCAAGATACGTCCTCTGGGGCCAACGTCCTGACTTTC. Protein product: CASSQDTSSGANVLTF.

V gene TRBV28 combines with J gene TRBJ1-5; D not certain. The CDR3 is 16 residues long. Germline V CDR1 and CDR2: MDHEN, SYDVKM. V lost 3 bases and J lost 0, with 12 bases in between. CDR3 coding DNA: TGTGCCAGCAGTTTTCTGCTCCCGGATAGCAATCAGCCCCAGCATTTT. As protein: CASSFLLPDSNQPQHF.

The chain uses TRBV5-6 and TRBJ2-5; D not certain. The germline V and J ends were trimmed by 2 bases and 5 bases, with 19 bases remaining between them. Germline CDR1 and CDR2: SGHDT and YYEEEE. The CDR3 sequence is 16 residues long. In nucleotides, the CDR3 is TGTGCCAGCAGCTTCGGTGTAAGCAGCCCCGGGGAGACCCAGTACTTC. This encodes CASSFGVSSPGETQYF.

This chain uses TRBV29-1 with TRBJ1-4; TRBD1 is a possible D gene (6 bases). Germline lookup yields CDR1 SQVTM and CDR2 ANQGSEA. Trimming shortened V by 3 bases and J by 7 bases, and 18 bases separated the two germline ends. This CDR3 comprises 15 residues. The DNA of the CDR3 is TGCAGCGTTGAGGCGCGAGGGGGAGCAGGTGAAAAACTGTTTTTT. It encodes CSVEARGGAGEKLFF.

V usage is TRBV7-8 and J usage is TRBJ1-2; D is undetermined. The CDR3 consists of 14 residues. Between the trimmed V and J ends, which lost 1 base and 5 bases, there was a span of 11 bases. Germline lookup yields CDR1 SGHVS and CDR2 FQNEAQ. This CDR3 reads CASSLGGYMYGYTF. The DNA of the CDR3 is TGTGCCAGCAGCTTAGGGGGTTATATGTATGGCTACACCTTC. Looking up the rest from reference TRBV7-8 and TRBJ1-2 gives the full variable domain: GAGVSQSPRYKVAKRGQDVALRCDPISGHVSLFWYQQALGQGPEFLTYFQNEAQLDKSGLPSDRFFAERPEGSVSTLKIQRTQQEDSAVYLCASSLGGYMYGYTFGSGTRLTVV.

This chain joins TRBV4-3 and TRBJ2-1, with 11 bases fitting TRBD2. Germline values: CDR1 LGHNA, CDR2 YSLEER. V dropped 2 bases and J dropped 2; count of bases not matched to a gene: 2. The CDR3 is made up of 16 amino acids. CDR3 nucleotide sequence: TGCGCCAGCAGCCAACAGACTAGCGGGACCTACAATGAGCAGTTCTTC. It encodes CASSQQTSGTYNEQFF.

This clone was observed a handful of times. This chain joins TRBV5-6 and TRBJ2-5; D perhaps matches TRBD1 (5 bases). Per the germline V gene, CDR1 is SGHDT and CDR2 is YYEEEE. Deletions cut 0 bases from V and 4 bases from J, with 13 bases between. The length of the CDR3 is 15 residues. This CDR3 reads CASSLAPGSRETQYF. Here the CDR3 DNA reads TGTGCCAGCAGCTTGGCCCCAGGGTCCCGAGAGACCCAGTACTTC.

The chain combines TRBV5-5 with TRBJ2-5, with 7 bases identical to TRBD1. Looked up from germline, CDR1 is SGHKS and CDR2 is YYEKEE (reference sequence). CDR3 length equals 14 residues. V dropped 0 bases and J dropped 5; count of bases not matched to a gene: 4. CDR3 residues: CASSLGQGRETQYF. The CDR3 bases are TGTGCCAGCAGCTTGGGACAGGGCCGGGAGACCCAGTACTTC.

This chain connects TRBV11-2 to TRBJ1-6; D gene ambiguous. This CDR3 contains 17 residues. Germline-derived CDR1 and CDR2 are SGHAT and FQNNGV. Trimming took off 1 base at V and 0 bases at J, with 10 bases between the two ends. The chain's CDR3 is CASSLGVSSSYNSPLHF. The DNA of the CDR3 is TGTGCCAGCAGCTTAGGGGTCTCAAGCTCCTATAATTCACCCCTCCACTTT.

In its sample, this clone was seen once. The chain joins TRBV7-9 to TRBJ2-3; D gene unclear. The V and J ends lost 5 bases and 5 bases respectively, with 17 bases between them. Germline V gene sequence: CDR1 SEHNR, CDR2 FQNEAQ (reference sequence). This CDR3 has 15 amino acids. CDR3: CASSPAGPPVDTQYF. CDR3 in DNA: TGTGCCAGCAGCCCAGCCGGGCCCCCCGTAGATACGCAGTATTTT.

This chain's CDR3 is CAWGELNSYEQYF. The DNA of the CDR3 is TGTGCCTGGGGGGAACTAAACTCCTACGAGCAGTACTTC. The V and J genes are TRBV30 and TRBJ2-7; no reliable D call. This CDR3 is built from 13 residues. Trimming removed 5 bases from V and 0 bases from J, with 11 bases in between. Germline assignment: CDR1 GTSNPN and CDR2 SVGIG (reference sequence).

The rearrangement joins TRBV20-1 to TRBJ2-7; D call uncertain. The CDR3 spans 11 residues. Looked up from germline, CDR1 is DFQATT and CDR2 is SNEGSKA (reference sequence). V lost 4 bases, J lost 7 bases, and 11 bases lay in between. Written as DNA, the CDR3 is TGCAGTGCTACCGATCGGGTAGAGCAGTACTTC. Protein: CSATDRVEQYF.

The chain recombines TRBV27 with TRBJ2-3; TRBD2 agrees at 8 bases. The germline V gene encodes CDR1 MNHEY and CDR2 SMNVEV (reference sequence). After removal of 3 bases from V and 9 bases from J, the junction contained 11 bases not matched to a gene. The CDR3 totals 15 residues. CDR3 amino acids: CASSFHRGGGDTQYF. The CDR3 DNA is TGTGCCAGCAGTTTTCATCGGGGGGGCGGAGACACGCAGTATTTT.

This chain links TRBV28 with TRBJ2-1; D may be TRBD2 (5 bases). The germline CDR1 and CDR2 sequences are MDHEN and SYDVKM. The CDR3 has 17 amino acids. The V gene lost 6 bases and the J gene lost 7 bases, with 25 bases spanning the gap. CDR3 loop: CASRDPTISNGNNEQFF. The CDR3 DNA follows: TGTGCCAGCAGAGATCCGACAATCTCCAACGGGAATAATGAGCAGTTCTTC.

V is TRBV7-8 and J is TRBJ2-5; D not resolved. The CDR3 is 15 amino acids. Per the germline V gene, CDR1 is SGHVS and CDR2 is FQNEAQ. Trimming cost V 1 base and J 0 bases, with 9 bases left between them. The CDR3 DNA reads as TGTGCCAGCAGCTTAGTTGGCAGATACCAAGAGACCCAGTACTTC. This encodes CASSLVGRYQETQYF.

The rearrangement joins TRBV11-1 to TRBJ2-7; D uncertain. Between the trimmed V and J ends, which lost 1 base and 3 bases, there was a span of 4 bases. The CDR3 spans 12 residues. Germline V gene data show CDR1 as SGHAT and CDR2 as FQDESV (reference sequence). As DNA, the CDR3 is TGTGCCAGCAGCTTAGGTGTCTACGAGCAGTACTTC. Amino acid sequence: CASSLGVYEQYF.

This rearrangement joins TRBV30 to TRBJ2-5; weak D call: TRBD2 (6 bases). The V gene lost 3 bases and the J gene lost 5 bases, with 16 bases spanning the gap. This CDR3 is 14 amino acids long. Germline V gene data show CDR1 as GTSNPN and CDR2 as SVGIG (reference sequence). The CDR3 DNA follows: TGTGCCTGGAGCGAATTGACTAGAGACGAGACCCAGTACTTC. Encoded protein: CAWSELTRDETQYF.

The V and J genes are TRBV19 and TRBJ2-1; maybe TRBD1 (6 bases). The germline V gene has CDR1 LNHDA and CDR2 SQIVND (reference sequence). V was clipped by 7 bases and J by 2 bases, with 18 bases between them. The CDR3 covers 16 residues. CDR3 nucleotide sequence: TGTGCCAGTAAAAGGCCCGACAGGTCGGCCTACAATGAGCAGTTCTTC. Translation: CASKRPDRSAYNEQFF.